Shown below are 13 T cell receptor beta chains from a single sample sequenced in a study of T cells in Graves' hyperthyroidism and ophthalmopathy. Amplified TCR beta CDR3 regions derived from RNA transcripts. During a first-round RT-PCR of the TCR CDR3, the HTBI primer set was used. MiXCR, run by TCRdb on the multiplex PCR reads, gives a single entry per CDR3 protein. Among about 200,000 distinct CDR3 sequences listed, about 18% were seen once. The material sequenced was blood. These receptors originate from a man aged 35-49 years with Graves' hyperthyroidism.

This clonotype has at least ten counts. The rearrangement links TRBV13 to TRBJ1-1; the D gene is possibly TRBD1 (5 bases). The CDR3 is 11 residues long. Germline CDR1 PRHDT, CDR2 FYEKMQ (reference sequence). V was shortened by 5 bases and J by 9 bases, with 10 bases between the two germline ends. The CDR3 protein is CASSDRTQAFF. In nucleotides, the CDR3 is TGTGCCAGCAGCGACCGGACACAAGCTTTCTTT. The full variable domain, its missing parts supplied by reference TRBV13 and TRBJ1-1, is AAGVIQSPRHLIKEKRETATLKCYPIPRHDTVYWYQQGPGQDPQFLISFYEKMQSDKGSIPDRFSAQQFSDYHSELNMSSLELGDSALYFCASSDRTQAFFGQGTRLTVV.

This clonotype was detected a few times. V is TRBV12-3 or TRBV12-4 and J is TRBJ1-1; D not certain. The V and J ends lost 6 bases and 6 bases respectively, with 17 bases between them. The CDR3 contains 14 residues. The CDR3 loop reads CASSPSSSYAEAFF. CDR3 nucleotides: TGTGCCAGCAGCCCCTCGAGTAGTTACGCTGAAGCTTTCTTT.

The V and J genes are TRBV6-5 and TRBJ2-3, with TRBD1 as a possible D gene (6 bases). Germline CDR1 reads MNHEY; CDR2 reads SVGAGI. V gave up 0 bases and J gave up 0 bases, with 10 bases separating them. The CDR3 consists of 16 residues. The CDR3 is CASSYSSGASTDTQYF. CDR3 sequence (DNA): TGTGCCAGCAGTTACTCCTCAGGGGCAAGCACAGATACGCAGTATTTT.

The table lists this clonotype with a few counts. The V gene is TRBV7-8, the J gene TRBJ1-1; a possible D gene is TRBD1 (5 bases). This CDR3 has 14 amino acids. Germline assignment: CDR1 SGHVS and CDR2 FQNEAQ. V lost 5 bases to trimming and J lost 5 bases, with 15 bases between them. CDR3 bases: TGTGCCAGCAGCCCGACCCGGGGGGAGACTGAAGCTTTCTTT. Residues: CASSPTRGETEAFF.

This clonotype was picked up many times. CDR3 DNA sequence: TGTGCCAGCAGCCTTTTGGGGATGAACACTGAAGCTTTCTTT. It yields the protein CASSLLGMNTEAFF. V and J are TRBV6-1 and TRBJ1-1; no clear D gene. Looked up from germline, CDR1 is MNHNS and CDR2 is SASEGT. Trimming stripped 6 bases from V and 0 bases from J, with 11 bases between. This CDR3 contains 14 residues.

This clonotype was recorded a few times. This chain joins TRBV10-2 and TRBJ2-1; D may be TRBD2 (5 bases). The CDR3 loop spans 11 amino acids. Germline-derived CDR1 and CDR2 are WSHSY and SAAADI. The V and J ends lost 4 bases and 12 bases respectively, with 10 bases between them. The CDR3 reads CASSGPGLQFF. CDR3 DNA sequence: TGCGCCAGCAGTGGACCGGGATTGCAGTTCTTC.

This sequence joins TRBV5-6 and TRBJ2-6; perhaps TRBD1 as D (5 bases). The ends were cut back, 0 bases at V and 1 base at J, with 14 bases in the middle. Germline assignment: CDR1 SGHDT and CDR2 YYEEEE. This CDR3 region has 18 residues. The CDR3 nucleotides are TGTGCCAGCAGCTTGGCCTTAGGGGTAGGGTCTGGGGCCAACGTCCTGACTTTC. Translation gives CASSLALGVGSGANVLTF. Variable domain in full (rest from reference TRBV5-6 and TRBJ2-6): DAGVTQSPTHLIKTRGQQVTLRCSPKSGHDTVSWYQQALGQGPQFIFQYYEEEERQRGNFPDRFSGHQFPNYSSELNVNALLLGDSALYLCASSLALGVGSGANVLTFGAGSRLTVL.

Ten or more counts support this clonotype. The rearrangement joins TRBV4-2 to TRBJ2-3; TRBD1 matches at 8 bases. Germline assignment: CDR1 LGHNA and CDR2 YNFKEQ. Germline trimming cut 0 bases from V and 5 bases from J; bases unmatched to any gene: 7. This CDR3 has 16 amino acids. CDR3 DNA: TGTGCCAGCAGCCAAGATCTGCAGGGGGCTAAAGATACGCAGTATTTT. Its protein product is CASSQDLQGAKDTQYF.

J is TRBJ2-1 and V is TRBV27; D uncertain. The CDR3 spans 13 residues. Deletions cut 6 bases from V and 8 bases from J, with 14 bases between. CDR1 and CDR2 (germline): MNHEY, SMNVEV (reference sequence). The CDR3 coding sequence is TGTGCCAGCAGAATAGGTAGGGCGTATGAGCAGTTCTTC. It is translated as CASRIGRAYEQFF.

This clonotype appeared a few times. The rearrangement joins TRBV9 to TRBJ2-5; D possibly corresponds to TRBD1 (5 bases). The V end was cut by 0 bases, the J end by 5 bases, with 11 bases between. This CDR3 has 14 residues. Looked up from germline, CDR1 is SGDLS and CDR2 is YYNGEE. For the CDR3, the DNA is TGTGCCAGCAGCGTAGAGGGGCAAGGGGAGACCCAGTACTTC. This translates into CASSVEGQGETQYF.

This clonotype was seen more than once but under ten times. The rearrangement links TRBV30 to TRBJ1-3; D remains unclear. This CDR3 spans 16 amino acids. The V end was cut by 0 bases, the J end by 0 bases, with 12 bases between. Germline values: CDR1 GTSNPN, CDR2 SVGIG (reference sequence). CDR3 bases: TGTGCCTGGAGTGTAGGAACCTCCTCCTCTGGAAACACCATATATTTT. Its translation is CAWSVGTSSSGNTIYF. The whole variable domain, remainder taken from reference TRBV30 and TRBJ1-3, is SQTIHQWPATLVQPVGSPLSLECTVEGTSNPNLYWYRQAAGRGLQLLFYSVGIGQISSEVPQNLSASRPQDRQFILSSKKLLLSDSGFYLCAWSVGTSSSGNTIYFGEGSWLTVV.

This clonotype has ten or more counts. The chain carries TRBV7-3 and TRBJ2-1; a weak D match, TRBD2 (6 bases). The CDR3 loop spans 15 amino acids. The germline CDR1 and CDR2 sequences are SGHTA and FQGTGA. Trimming stripped 5 bases from V and 7 bases from J, with 18 bases between. CDR3: CASSRGLPFFNEQFF. For the CDR3, the DNA is TGTGCCAGCAGCCGGGGACTCCCCTTTTTTAATGAGCAGTTCTTC.

This clonotype was counted ten times or more. V gene TRBV7-9 combines with J gene TRBJ1-5, with D possibly matching TRBD1 (5 bases). The CDR3 has 16 residues. Trimming stripped 5 bases from V and 0 bases from J, with 14 bases between. Looked up from germline, CDR1 is SEHNR and CDR2 is FQNEAQ (reference sequence). The CDR3 spells CASSPGQGYSNQPQHF. The CDR3 DNA reads TGTGCCAGCAGCCCCGGGCAGGGATATAGCAATCAGCCCCAGCATTTT.